The 18 T cell receptor beta chains below were found in one sample sequenced in a study of cytomegalovirus exposure and HLA in healthy donors. It was with 60 Vbeta and 13 Jbeta primers that the PCR ran. Clones were sequenced by immunoSEQ multiplex PCR, and TCRdb holds only the in-frame ones, with some missing. This table has over 150,000 clones, 70% to 80% appearing once. The sample consisted of PBMCs. These receptors originate from a girl between 5 and 17 years old in good health and CMV-seropositive.

On this clone: The sample contains more than one DNA sequence encoding this CDR3. The J gene is TRBJ2-1, the V gene TRBV6-5, with TRBD2 identical over 9 bases. J gave up 6 bases and V 1 base, and 4 bases lay outside the gene matches. The CDR3 contains 15 residues. Germline V CDR1 and CDR2: MNHEY, SVGAGI. The chain's CDR3 is CASSYLAGGPNEQFF. The CDR3 nucleotides are TGTGCCAGCAGTTACTTGGCGGGGGGGCCCAATGAGCAGTTCTTC.

V usage is TRBV14 and J usage is TRBJ1-6, with D perhaps matching TRBD1 (6 bases). The CDR3 is 15 residues long. The V end was cut by 4 bases, the J end by 7 bases, with 14 bases between. Germline CDR1 SGHDN, CDR2 FVKESK. CDR3 protein: CASSRFSGGNSPLHF. CDR3 in DNA: TGTGCCAGCAGCCGCTTCTCGGGGGGCAATTCACCCCTCCACTTT. Full variable domain (outside the CDR3, taken from reference TRBV14 and TRBJ1-6): EAGVTQFPSHSVIEKGQTVTLRCDPISGHDNLYWYRRVMGKEIKFLLHFVKESKQDESGMPNNRFLAERTGGTYSTLKVQPAELEDSGVYFCASSRFSGGNSPLHFGNGTRLTVT.

This clone was recorded once. The V call is TRBV21-1, the J call TRBJ2-3; TRBD2 reflects the table's D call only, with no check against the DNA. TRBV21-1 is a listed pseudogene. This CDR3 contains 18 residues. The CDR3 reads CASSKRKRLAGDLDTQYF. CDR3 nucleotides: TGTGCCAGCAGCAAAAGAAAGAGACTAGCGGGGGATTTAGATACGCAGTATTTT.

The chain joins TRBV27 to TRBJ1-1; TRBD1 agrees at 9 bases. The CDR3 is 13 residues long. Trimming took 8 bases from V and 2 from J; bases not matched to a gene: 3. Germline V lookup: CDR1 MNHEY, CDR2 SMNVEV (reference sequence). The CDR3 DNA reads as TGTGCCAGCGTGGGACAGGGAAACACTGAAGCTTTCTTT. Residues: CASVGQGNTEAFF.

The chain couples TRBV2 to TRBJ2-2; 8 nucleotides align to TRBD2. There are 15 residues in the CDR3. Trimming cost V 7 bases and J 7 bases; bases outside gene matches: 11. CDR1 and CDR2 from the germline V gene are SNHLY and FYNNEI. CDR3 bases: TGTGCCAGCACGGGAGACGGGGGGGCCGTCGGGGAGCTGTTTTTT. It is translated as CASTGDGGAVGELFF.

The J gene is TRBJ2-7, the V gene TRBV9, with 8 bases identical to TRBD2. The junction had 7 bases not matched to a gene; V was cut back by 1 base and J by 4 bases. This CDR3 comprises 15 residues. From germline, CDR1 is SGDLS and CDR2 YYNGEE. CDR3 sequence reads: CASSVTGGGAYEQYF. The CDR3 DNA reads as TGTGCCAGCAGCGTAACGGGGGGGGGCGCATACGAGCAGTACTTC.

This clone occurred once. The genes are TRBV7-2 and TRBJ2-1, with a possible D match to TRBD1 (5 bases). V dropped 5 bases and J dropped 4 bases, with 9 bases sitting between them. The germline V gene encodes CDR1 SGHTA and CDR2 FQGNSA. The CDR3 is made up of 13 amino acids. The CDR3 sequence: CASSTQGYNEQFF. The CDR3 DNA reads as TGTGCCAGCAGCACTCAGGGTTACAATGAGCAGTTCTTC.

This rearrangement joins TRBV19 to TRBJ2-2; 9 bases line up with TRBD2. J lost 7 bases, V lost 0 bases, and 9 bases had no gene match. Germline values: CDR1 LNHDA, CDR2 SQIVND (reference sequence). The length of the CDR3 is 17 residues. CDR3 in amino acids: CASSIDMASGVGGELFF. In DNA form, the CDR3 reads TGTGCCAGTAGTATAGATATGGCTAGCGGGGTAGGCGGGGAGCTGTTTTTT.

The chain joins TRBV5-4 to TRBJ1-6, with 9 bases matching TRBD1. CDR3 size: 14 residues. Germline V CDR1 and CDR2: SGHNT, YYREEE (reference sequence). V dropped 3 bases and J dropped 7; count of bases not matched to a gene: 2. CDR3 sequence (DNA): TGTGCCAGCAGCTGGGGACAGGGAAATTCACCCCTCCACTTT. This codes for CASSWGQGNSPLHF.

The count of this clone is one. CDR3 sequence: CASSKGSAGGREQYF. CDR3 nucleotides: TGTGCCAGCAGCAAAGGATCGGCAGGGGGTAGGGAGCAGTACTTC. The V gene is TRBV21-1, the J gene TRBJ2-7; the table names TRBD1, a call not compared with the DNA. TRBV21-1 is shown as a pseudogene. This CDR3 has 15 residues.

The rearrangement joins TRBV2 to TRBJ1-2, with 11 bases identical to TRBD1. Per the germline V gene, CDR1 is SNHLY and CDR2 is FYNNEI. Trimming removed 4 bases from V and 4 bases from J; junction bases left unmatched: 2. CDR3 length: 14 amino acids. CDR3 residues: CASSVGTGGYGYTF. CDR3 nucleotide sequence: TGTGCCAGCAGTGTAGGGACAGGGGGCTATGGCTACACCTTC.

V usage is TRBV19 and J usage is TRBJ2-3; a possible D gene is TRBD1 (5 bases). Germline V CDR1 and CDR2: LNHDA, SQIVND (reference sequence). V gave up 6 bases and J gave up 4 bases, with 14 bases separating them. CDR3 size: 14 residues. The CDR3 protein is CASRVPGAADTQYF. For the CDR3, the DNA is TGTGCCAGTAGGGTCCCTGGGGCCGCAGATACGCAGTATTTT.

V usage is TRBV7-2 and J usage is TRBJ2-1, with TRBD2 matching over 7 bases. V dropped 5 bases and J dropped 0; count of bases not matched to a gene: 7. The CDR3 contains 16 residues. From germline, CDR1 is SGHTA and CDR2 FQGNSA. CDR3 DNA sequence: TGTGCCAGCAGCCGACGAGGGACTACCTCCTACAATGAGCAGTTCTTC. It translates to CASSRRGTTSYNEQFF.

The chain joins TRBV10-1 to TRBJ1-5, with D unresolved. Germline loops: CDR1 WNHNN, CDR2 SYGVQD (reference sequence). The CDR3 covers 15 residues. V shed 6 bases and J shed 3 bases, with 15 bases lying between them. This CDR3 is CASRRTDGVNQPQHF. The CDR3 coding sequence is TGCGCCAGCAGACGGACGGACGGGGTCAATCAGCCCCAGCATTTT.

The CDR3 is CASSEARGSSYNEQFF. CDR3 in DNA: TGTGCCAGCAGTGAAGCGAGGGGGTCGTCCTACAATGAGCAGTTCTTC. The V call is TRBV2, the J call TRBJ2-1, with D possibly being TRBD1 (6 bases). This CDR3 has 16 residues. CDR1 is SNHLY and CDR2 is FYNNEI in the germline V gene. V was cut by 0 bases and J by 1 base, with 10 bases left in between.

J is TRBJ2-7 and V is TRBV6-1; unclear D gene. The ends were cut back, 8 bases at V and 2 bases at J, with 10 bases in the middle. The CDR3 loop spans 12 amino acids. Germline V gene sequence: CDR1 MNHNS, CDR2 SASEGT. As DNA, the CDR3 is TGTGCCAGCGCACAGATCACCTACGAGCAGTACTTC. It encodes CASAQITYEQYF.

This chain joins TRBV2 and TRBJ1-2; TRBD1 agrees at 9 bases. The junction had 3 bases not matched to a gene; V was cut back by 3 bases and J by 4 bases. Germline CDR1 reads SNHLY; CDR2 reads FYNNEI. The CDR3 is made up of 14 amino acids. The CDR3 nucleotides read TGTGCCAGCAGTGATAGACAGGGGGTCTATGGCTACACCTTC. Encoded protein: CASSDRQGVYGYTF. The complete variable domain, with remaining parts taken from reference TRBV2 and TRBJ1-2, reads EPEVTQTPSHQVTQMGQEVILRCVPISNHLYFYWYRQILGQKVEFLVSFYNNEISEKSEIFDDQFSVERPDGSNFTLKIRSTKLEDSAMYFCASSDRQGVYGYTFGSGTRLTVV.

The CDR3 DNA is TGCGCCAGCAGCCAAGAGTCGTTTAACACTGAAGCTTTCTTT. It is translated as CASSQESFNTEAFF. J is TRBJ1-1 and V is TRBV4-3; no reliable D call. Trimming pared 0 bases from V and 2 bases from J, leaving 7 bases between. The V gene's germline CDR1 is LGHNA and CDR2 YSLEER. The CDR3 totals 14 residues.